This T cell receptor (beta chain) stems from a study of cytomegalovirus exposure and HLA in healthy donors. Points from the study as a whole: Only CMV serostatus was available as immune exposure information.

There are 14 residues in the CDR3. V shed 10 bases and J 1 base; nucleotides not matched to a gene: 8. Germline assignment: CDR1 ENHRY and CDR2 SYGVKD. Only one count was recorded for this clone. Its matching antigen is unknown. Researchers ran the PCR with 60 Vbeta and 13 Jbeta primers. Sequenced by immunoSEQ multiplex PCR; TCRdb stores in-frame clones only, minus some. The sample holds 150,000 to 200,000 clones, 65% to 85% seen once. This chain uses TRBV10-3 with TRBJ2-3; TRBD2 matches 7 bases. The sequenced sample consisted of PBMCs. The sequence derives from a middle-aged woman in good health and CMV-seropositive. The CDR3 DNA reads as TGTGCCAGCTCGGGGGGTGTTGGCACAGATACGCAGTATTTT. Protein product: CASSGGVGTDTQYF.